The entry below gives a single TCR beta chain sequence along with its context. A Seattle source enrolled patients during active infection and followed them longitudinally. Germline V gene data show CDR1 as MNHEY and CDR2 as SVGEGT. Trimming removed 5 bases from V and 8 bases from J; junction bases left unmatched: 8. The CDR3 has 13 residues. TCRdb's copy holds only in-frame clones and misses some; the assay was immunoSEQ multiplex PCR. The sample comprises 100,000 to 150,000 clones, about 89% of which are singletons, and approximately 4.3% rests with the top ten. The data originate from a study of blood T cell repertoires in COVID-19.

This clonotype was sampled from a man between 60 and 75 years old with COVID-19, enrolled during active disease. V usage is TRBV6-2 or TRBV6-3 and J usage is TRBJ1-2, with TRBD1 identical over 7 bases. The sequenced sample was peripheral blood. Here the CDR3 DNA reads TGTGCCAGCAGTCTCAACGACAGGGCCGGCTACACCTTC. It yields the protein CASSLNDRAGYTF.